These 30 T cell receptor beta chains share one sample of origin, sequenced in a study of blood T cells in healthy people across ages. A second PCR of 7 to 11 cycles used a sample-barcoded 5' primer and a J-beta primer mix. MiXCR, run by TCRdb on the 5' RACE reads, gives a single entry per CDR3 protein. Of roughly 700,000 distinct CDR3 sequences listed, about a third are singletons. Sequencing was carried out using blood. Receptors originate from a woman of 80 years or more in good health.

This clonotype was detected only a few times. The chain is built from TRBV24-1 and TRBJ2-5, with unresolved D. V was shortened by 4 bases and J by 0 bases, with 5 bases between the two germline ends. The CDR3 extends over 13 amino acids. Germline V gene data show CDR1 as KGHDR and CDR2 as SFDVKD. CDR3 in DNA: TGTGCCACCAGTGAGGAGTACCAAGAGACCCAGTACTTC. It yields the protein CATSEEYQETQYF.

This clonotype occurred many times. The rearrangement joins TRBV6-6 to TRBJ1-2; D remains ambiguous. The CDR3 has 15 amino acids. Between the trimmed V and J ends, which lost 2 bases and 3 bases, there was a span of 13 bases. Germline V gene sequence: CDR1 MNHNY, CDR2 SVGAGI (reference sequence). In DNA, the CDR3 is TGTGCCAGCAGTTACCCGACCGAGTCCCACTATGGCTACACCTTC. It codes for CASSYPTESHYGYTF.

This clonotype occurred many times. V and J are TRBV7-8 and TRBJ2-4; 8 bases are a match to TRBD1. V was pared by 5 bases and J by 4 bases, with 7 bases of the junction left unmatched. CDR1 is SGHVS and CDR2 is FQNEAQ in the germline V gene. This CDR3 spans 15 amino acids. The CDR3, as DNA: TGTGCCAGCAGCCCCTTCCGACAGGGGAAAAACATTCAGTACTTC. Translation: CASSPFRQGKNIQYF.

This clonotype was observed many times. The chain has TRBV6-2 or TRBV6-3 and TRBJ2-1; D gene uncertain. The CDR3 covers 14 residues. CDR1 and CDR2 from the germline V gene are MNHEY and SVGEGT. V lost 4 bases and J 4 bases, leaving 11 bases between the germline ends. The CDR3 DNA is TGTGCCAGCAGTTTACCATGGGAATACAATGAGCAGTTCTTC. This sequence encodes CASSLPWEYNEQFF.

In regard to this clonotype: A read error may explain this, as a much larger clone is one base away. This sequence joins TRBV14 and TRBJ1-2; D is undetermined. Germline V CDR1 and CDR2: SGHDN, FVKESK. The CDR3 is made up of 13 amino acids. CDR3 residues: CASSQRVEGGCTF. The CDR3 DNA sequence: TGTGCCAGCAGCCAACGGGTTGAGGGTGGCTGCACCTTC.

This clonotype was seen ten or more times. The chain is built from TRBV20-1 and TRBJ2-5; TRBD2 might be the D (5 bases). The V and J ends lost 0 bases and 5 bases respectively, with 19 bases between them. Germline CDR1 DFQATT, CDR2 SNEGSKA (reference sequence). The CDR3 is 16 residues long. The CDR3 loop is CSAREEPRLGEETQYF. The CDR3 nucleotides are TGCAGTGCTAGAGAGGAGCCCCGGCTCGGGGAGGAGACCCAGTACTTC.

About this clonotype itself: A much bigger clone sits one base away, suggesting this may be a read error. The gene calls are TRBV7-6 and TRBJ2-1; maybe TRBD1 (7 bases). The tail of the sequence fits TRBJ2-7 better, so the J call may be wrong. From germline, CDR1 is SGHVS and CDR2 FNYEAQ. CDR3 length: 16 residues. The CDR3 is CASSLAAQGGYNEQYF. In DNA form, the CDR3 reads TGTGCCAGCAGCTTAGCGGCCCAGGGGGGATACAATGAGCAGTACTTC.

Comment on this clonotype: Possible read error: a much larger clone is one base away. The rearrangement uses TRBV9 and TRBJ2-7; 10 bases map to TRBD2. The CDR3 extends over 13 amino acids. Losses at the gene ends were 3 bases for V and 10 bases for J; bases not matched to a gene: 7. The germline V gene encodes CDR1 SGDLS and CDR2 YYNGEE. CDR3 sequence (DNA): TGTGCCAGCAGCGCTAGCGGGGGAGAGGCCCAGTACTTC. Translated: CASSASGGEAQYF.

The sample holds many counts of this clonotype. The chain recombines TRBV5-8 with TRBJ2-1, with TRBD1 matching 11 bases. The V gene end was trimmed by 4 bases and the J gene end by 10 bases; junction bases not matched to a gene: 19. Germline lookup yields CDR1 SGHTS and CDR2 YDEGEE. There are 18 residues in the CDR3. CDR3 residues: CASSLAIRTGGLGGEQFF. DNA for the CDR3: TGTGCCAGCAGCCTCGCGATCAGGACAGGGGGCCTTGGGGGGGAGCAGTTCTTC.

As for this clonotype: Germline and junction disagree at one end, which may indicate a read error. The CDR3, as DNA: TGTTCCAGCAGCTACAGGATTGAAGCTTTCTTT. Protein product: CSSSYRIEAFF. The chain uses TRBV7-9 and TRBJ1-1, with D possibly TRBD1 on 5 matching bases. The CDR3 covers 11 residues. Per germline, CDR1 SEHNR and CDR2 FQNEAQ (reference sequence).

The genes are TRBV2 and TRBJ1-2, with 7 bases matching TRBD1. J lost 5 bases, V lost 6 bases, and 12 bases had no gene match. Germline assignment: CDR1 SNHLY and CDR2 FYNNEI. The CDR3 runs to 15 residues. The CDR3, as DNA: TGTGCCAGCAGAGCCCCAGACAGGGCTTGGTATGGCTACACCTTC. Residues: CASRAPDRAWYGYTF. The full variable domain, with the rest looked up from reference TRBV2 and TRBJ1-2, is EPEVTQTPSHQVTQMGQEVILRCVPISNHLYFYWYRQILGQKVEFLVSFYNNEISEKSEIFDDQFSVERPDGSNFTLKIRSTKLEDSAMYFCASRAPDRAWYGYTFGSGTRLTVV.

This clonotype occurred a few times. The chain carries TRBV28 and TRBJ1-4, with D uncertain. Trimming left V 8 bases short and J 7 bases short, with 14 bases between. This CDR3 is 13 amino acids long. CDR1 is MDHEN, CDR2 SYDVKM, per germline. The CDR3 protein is CASSPSSGEKLFF. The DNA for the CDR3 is TGTGCCAGCTCACCTTCTTCGGGTGAAAAACTGTTTTTT. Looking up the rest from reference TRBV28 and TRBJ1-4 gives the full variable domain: DVKVTQSSRYLVKRTGEKVFLECVQDMDHENMFWYRQDPGLGLRLIYFSYDVKMKEKGDIPEGYSVSREKKERFSLILESASTNQTSMYLCASSPSSGEKLFFGSGTQLSVL.

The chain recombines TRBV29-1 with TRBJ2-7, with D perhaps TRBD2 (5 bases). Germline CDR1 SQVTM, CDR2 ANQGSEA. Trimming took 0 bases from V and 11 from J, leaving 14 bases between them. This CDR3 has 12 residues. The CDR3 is CSVEDSVLDEYF. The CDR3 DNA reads TGCAGCGTTGAAGACTCTGTACTAGATGAGTACTTC.

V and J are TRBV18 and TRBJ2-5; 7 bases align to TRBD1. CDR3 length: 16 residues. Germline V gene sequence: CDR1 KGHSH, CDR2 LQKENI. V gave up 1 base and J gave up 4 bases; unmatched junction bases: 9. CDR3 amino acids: CASSPLIKGAGETQYF. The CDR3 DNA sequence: TGTGCCAGCTCACCACTGATCAAGGGGGCTGGAGAGACCCAGTACTTC.

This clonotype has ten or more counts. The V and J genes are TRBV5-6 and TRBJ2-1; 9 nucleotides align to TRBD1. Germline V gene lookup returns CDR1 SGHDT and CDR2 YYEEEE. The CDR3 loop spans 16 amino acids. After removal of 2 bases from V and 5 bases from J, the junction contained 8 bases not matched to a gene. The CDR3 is CASSFKGQGFDNEQFF. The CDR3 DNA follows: TGTGCCAGCAGCTTTAAAGGACAGGGGTTCGACAATGAGCAGTTCTTC.

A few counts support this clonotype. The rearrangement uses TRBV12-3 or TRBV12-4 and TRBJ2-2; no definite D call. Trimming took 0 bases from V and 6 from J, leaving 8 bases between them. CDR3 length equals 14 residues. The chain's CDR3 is CASSLAILPGELFF. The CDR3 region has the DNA TGTGCCAGCAGTTTAGCGATCCTCCCCGGGGAGCTGTTTTTT.

The CDR3 nucleotides are TGTGCCAGCAGCTTAGCGCGGACTAGCGGGGGCCCCGAGAAAGAGACCCAGTACTTC. It specifies CASSLARTSGGPEKETQYF. This sequence joins TRBV7-2 and TRBJ2-5; TRBD2 matches at 13 bases. This CDR3 comprises 19 residues. CDR1 SGHTA and CDR2 FQGNSA come from the germline V gene. V dropped 0 bases and J dropped 3; count of bases not matched to a gene: 10.

CDR3 loop: CASSPTSGLSYNEQFF. DNA of the CDR3: TGTGCCAGCAGCCCGACTAGCGGTTTGTCCTACAATGAGCAGTTCTTC. V gene TRBV3-1 combines with J gene TRBJ2-1; 9 bases line up with TRBD2. V lost 4 bases, J lost 1 base, and 5 bases stayed unmatched. Per germline, CDR1 LGHDT and CDR2 YNNKEL (reference sequence). CDR3 size: 16 residues.

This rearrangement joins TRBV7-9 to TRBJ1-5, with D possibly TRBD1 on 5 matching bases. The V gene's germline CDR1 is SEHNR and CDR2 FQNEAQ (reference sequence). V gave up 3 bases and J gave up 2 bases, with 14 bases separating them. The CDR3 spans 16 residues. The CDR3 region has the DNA TGTGCCAGCAGCTTCTCCAGACTAGGGGGCAATCAGCCCCAGCATTTT. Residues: CASSFSRLGGNQPQHF.

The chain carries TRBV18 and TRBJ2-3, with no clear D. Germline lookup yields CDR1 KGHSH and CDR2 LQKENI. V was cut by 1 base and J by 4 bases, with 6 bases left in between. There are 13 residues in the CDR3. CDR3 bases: TGTGCCAGCTCACCACGGAACGCAGATACGCAGTATTTT. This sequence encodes CASSPRNADTQYF.

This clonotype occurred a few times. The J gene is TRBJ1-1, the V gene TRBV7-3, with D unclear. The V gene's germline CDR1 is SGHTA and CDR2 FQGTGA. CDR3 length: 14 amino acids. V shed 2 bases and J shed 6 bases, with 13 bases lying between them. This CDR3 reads CASSLLGNEAEAFF. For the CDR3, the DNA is TGTGCCAGCAGCTTATTGGGGAATGAGGCTGAAGCTTTCTTT. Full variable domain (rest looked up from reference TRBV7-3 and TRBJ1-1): GAGVSQTPSNKVTEKGKYVELRCDPISGHTALYWYRQSLGQGPEFLIYFQGTGAADDSGLPNDRFFAVRPEGSVSTLKIQRTERGDSAVYLCASSLLGNEAEAFFGQGTRLTVV.

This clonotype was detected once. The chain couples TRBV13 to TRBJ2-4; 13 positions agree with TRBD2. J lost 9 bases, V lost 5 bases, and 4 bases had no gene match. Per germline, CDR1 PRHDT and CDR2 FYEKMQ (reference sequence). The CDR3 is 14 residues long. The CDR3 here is CASSPGLAGSIQYF. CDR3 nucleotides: TGTGCCAGCAGCCCGGGACTAGCGGGAAGCATTCAGTACTTC.

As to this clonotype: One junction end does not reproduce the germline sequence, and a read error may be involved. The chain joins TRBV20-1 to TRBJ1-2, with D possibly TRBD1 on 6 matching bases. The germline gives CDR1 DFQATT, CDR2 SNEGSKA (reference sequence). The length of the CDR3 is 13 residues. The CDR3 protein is CSADPGTNYGYTF. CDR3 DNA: TGCAGTGCTGATCCCGGGACAAACTATGGCTACACTTTC.

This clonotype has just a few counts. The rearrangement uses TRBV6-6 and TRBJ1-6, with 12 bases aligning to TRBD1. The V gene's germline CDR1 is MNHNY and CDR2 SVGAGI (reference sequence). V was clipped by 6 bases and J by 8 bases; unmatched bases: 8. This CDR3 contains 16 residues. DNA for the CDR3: TGTGCCAGCAGCCGCGGGACAGGGGGCCGAGATTCACCCCTCCACTTT. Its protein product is CASSRGTGGRDSPLHF.

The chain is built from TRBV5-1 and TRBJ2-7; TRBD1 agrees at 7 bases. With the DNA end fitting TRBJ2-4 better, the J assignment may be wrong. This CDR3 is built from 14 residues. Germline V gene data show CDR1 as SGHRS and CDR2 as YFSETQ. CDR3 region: CASNPGGLENIQYF. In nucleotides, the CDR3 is TGCGCCAGCAACCCAGGGGGTCTCGAAAACATTCAGTACTTC.

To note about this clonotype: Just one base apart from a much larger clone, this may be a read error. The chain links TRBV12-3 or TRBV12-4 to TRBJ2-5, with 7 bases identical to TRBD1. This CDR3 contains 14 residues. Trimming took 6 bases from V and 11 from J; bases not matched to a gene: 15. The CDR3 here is CASSPTGFVNEQYF. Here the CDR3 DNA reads TGTGCCAGCAGCCCGACAGGGTTTGTAAATGAGCAGTACTTC.

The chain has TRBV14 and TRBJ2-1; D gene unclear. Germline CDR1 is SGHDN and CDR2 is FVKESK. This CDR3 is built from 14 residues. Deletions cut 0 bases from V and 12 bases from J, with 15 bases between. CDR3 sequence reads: CASSQDNAGKVQFF. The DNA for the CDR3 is TGTGCCAGCAGCCAAGATAACGCTGGGAAGGTGCAGTTCTTC.

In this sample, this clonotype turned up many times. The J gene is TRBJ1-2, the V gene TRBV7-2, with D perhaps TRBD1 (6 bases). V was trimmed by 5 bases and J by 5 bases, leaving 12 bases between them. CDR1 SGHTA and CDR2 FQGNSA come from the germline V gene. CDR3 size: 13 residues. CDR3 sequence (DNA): TGTGCCAGCAGCCCATTAGGGGGTTATGGCTACACCTTC. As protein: CASSPLGGYGYTF.

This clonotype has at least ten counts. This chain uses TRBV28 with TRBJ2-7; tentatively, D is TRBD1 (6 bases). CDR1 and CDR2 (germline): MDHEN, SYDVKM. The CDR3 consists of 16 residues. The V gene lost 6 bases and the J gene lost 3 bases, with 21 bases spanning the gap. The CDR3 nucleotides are TGTGCCAGCAGAACTCCCCAGGGGCCGACCCTCTACGAGCAGTACTTC. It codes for CASRTPQGPTLYEQYF.

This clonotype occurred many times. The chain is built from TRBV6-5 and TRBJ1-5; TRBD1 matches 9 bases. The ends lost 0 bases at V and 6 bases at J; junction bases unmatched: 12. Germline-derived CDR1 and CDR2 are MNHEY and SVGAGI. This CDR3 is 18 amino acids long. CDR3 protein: CASSYSPGQGGEGQPQHF. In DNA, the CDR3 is TGTGCCAGCAGTTACTCTCCGGGACAGGGTGGAGAGGGTCAGCCCCAGCATTTT.